The entry below gives a single TCR beta chain sequence along with its context. This CDR3 has 17 residues. With 4 bases clipped from V and 1 base from J, the junction kept 10 bases outside the gene matches. Looked up from germline, CDR1 is SGHTA and CDR2 is FQGTGA. The source of the sample is a study of cytomegalovirus exposure and HLA in healthy donors. Whole-study context: Membership in the Caucasian-associated ancestry cluster was found for 81% of 300 to 400 genotyped donors.

A multiplex PCR was run with 60 Vbeta primers and 13 Jbeta primers. Assay: immunoSEQ multiplex PCR; the TCRdb copy retains only in-frame clones and omits some. The sample lists over 90,000 clones; about four fifths were seen once. Sequencing input: PBMCs. The rearrangement uses TRBV7-3 and TRBJ1-1; 9 bases line up with TRBD1. The source is a woman in her 70s in good health and CMV-seropositive. The CDR3 is CASSSAGTGFPNTEAFF. The CDR3 bases are TGTGCCAGCAGCTCGGCCGGGACAGGGTTTCCGAACACTGAAGCTTTCTTT.